This T cell receptor (beta chain) was captured in a study of OX40 agonist ivuxolimab in advanced cancers. Looking at the study overall: Earlier anti-PD-1, anti-PD-L1 or anti-CTLA-4 therapy was permitted; roughly 40% had received some. The study reported partial responses in three patients: one hepatocellular carcinoma, two cutaneous melanoma. Findings of the study overall: Doses of 0.1 to 3.0 mg/kg were accompanied by clonal expansion of CD4+ and CD8+ blood T cells by week 6. Nonresponders, in some cases, also had low normalized T-cell clonal expansion.

TCRdb keeps only in-frame clones here, not all; method: immunoSEQ multiplex PCR. The table has tens of thousands of clones, 80% to 90% seen once. Points on this clone: Antigen: not known.

V gave up 4 bases and J gave up 8 bases, with 21 bases separating them. In germline, CDR1 is SGHDN, CDR2 FVKESK. The CDR3 length is 17 residues. The clonotype originates from an adult with an advanced solid tumor such as melanoma, head and neck, liver or kidney cancer. The chain joins TRBV14 to TRBJ1-6; unclear D gene. Sequencing used CD4+ or CD8+ T cells sorted from blood, obtained in a trial of the OX40 agonist ivuxolimab. The chain's CDR3 is CASSPRGGLPGDSPLHF. CDR3 DNA: TGTGCCAGCAGCCCCCGAGGCGGATTACCCGGCGATTCACCCCTCCACTTT.